This T cell receptor beta chain was obtained from a study of identifying expanded T cells in peripheral blood. Points from the study as a whole: Two-week clone count variance significantly increased as total template count grew. About 1.3 clones differed between technical replicates, versus approximately 17 and 20 over time.

No infections or other immune events were documented during collection. As to this clone: Its specificity is unknown.

The V gene lost 6 bases and the J gene lost 5 bases, with 11 bases spanning the gap. Germline V gene data show CDR1 as MNHNS and CDR2 as SASEGT. The CDR3 sequence is 14 residues long. The protocol was immunoSEQ multiplex PCR, while the TCRdb copy is restricted to in-frame clones and leaves out a portion. The sample includes some 91,000 clones, around 89% of them seen just once. The sequencing input was blood. This clonotype was sampled from a person aged 18-70 years in good health. The chain joins TRBV6-1 to TRBJ1-6; a possible D gene is TRBD1 (6 bases). In nucleotides, the CDR3 is TGTGCCAGCAGGGTACGACAGGATAATTCACCCCTCCACTTT. This sequence encodes CASRVRQDNSPLHF.